These T cell receptor beta chains were read from a single sample in a study of T cells after yellow fever vaccination. TCRdb re-called the 5' RACE reads with MiXCR, one entry per CDR3 protein. The table lists a few hundred thousand distinct CDR3 sequences, 6.8% of them singletons. The sample in question was PBMCs, obtained around 45 days after the first yellow fever vaccination. The receptors derive from a man between 18 and 29 years old who received the YFV17D yellow fever vaccine. CDR3s include the opening cysteine and the closing phenylalanine or tryptophan.

j_call	cdr3_length	v_call	cdr3_aa
TRBJ2-5	15	TRBV5-6	CASSGRSGQLETQYF
TRBJ2-5	17	TRBV12-3/TRBV12-4	CASRLRTSGGAGETQYF
TRBJ2-7	13	TRBV4-1	CASSQGRVDEQYF
TRBJ1-2	17	TRBV10-3	CAISESLPGAPNYGYTF
TRBJ2-1	15	TRBV7-9	CASSVTSGSYNEQFF
TRBJ2-5	13	TRBV20-1	CSALTGGEETQYF
TRBJ1-2	14	TRBV4-3	CASSQDVASDGYTF
TRBJ2-2	14	TRBV10-3	CAISVLQATGELFF
TRBJ2-3	16	TRBV5-1	CASSLPPGGTTDTQYF
TRBJ2-3	13	TRBV9	CASSGTSMDTQYF